This T cell receptor (beta chain) was sequenced during a study of blood T cells in healthy people across ages. Study background: When template switching was applied, about one barcoded beta molecule was captured per two T cells. Study-level results: Long-lived and aged donors differed, with more naive CD4+ cells and higher diversity in the long-lived. Samples with more naive T cells showed higher observed beta diversity.

Turning to this clonotype: Its antigen is currently unknown.

Per the germline V gene, CDR1 is DFQATT and CDR2 is SNEGSKA (reference sequence). The CDR3 is 16 residues long. V shed 3 bases and J 2 bases; nucleotides not matched to a gene: 10. The use of a sample-barcoded 5' primer and a J-beta primer mix characterized a second PCR of roughly 6 to 12 cycles. TCRdb called the 5' RACE reads again in MiXCR, with one record for every CDR3 protein. The data contain some 880,000 distinct CDR3 sequences, about 37% of them singletons. Per sample, extraction of total RNA gave at least 5.5 micrograms in every case. This sequence originates from a man in his late teens or twenties in good health. J is TRBJ2-3 and V is TRBV20-1; TRBD2 agrees at 8 bases. The sequenced material came from blood. CDR3 nucleotide sequence: TGCAGTGCTAGGCAGGGCGGGGGGCCCTCCACAGATACGCAGTATTTT. It encodes CSARQGGGPSTDTQYF.